A selection of T cell receptor beta chains follows, all from one sample in a study of blood T cells in healthy people across ages. MiXCR was run by TCRdb on the 5' RACE reads, yielding one entry per CDR3 protein. The sample has 1.5 million to 1.9 million distinct CDR3 sequences; about 45% are singletons. Sequenced material: blood. These receptor sequences come from a woman in her late teens or twenties in good health. Both conserved end residues are part of each CDR3. A D gene is named only where the DNA matches it firmly. Clone size is shown for a subset of rows, as once, few, many or a class of expanded clone.

V gene	clone size	J gene	D gene	CDR3 protein	CDR3 DNA
TRBV7-2	.	TRBJ1-4	.	CASALKAGKLFF	TGTGCCAGCGCCCTCAAGGCGGGAAAACTGTTTTTT
TRBV10-3	.	TRBJ1-2	.	CAISESGGVKYGYTF	TGTGCCATCAGTGAGTCAGGTGGAGTGAAATATGGCTACACCTTC
TRBV7-2	.	TRBJ2-2	.	CASSLDPERTGELFF	TGTGCCAGCAGCTTAGATCCCGAAAGAACCGGGGAGCTGTTTTTT
TRBV4-1	.	TRBJ1-1	.	CASSQIGCTNTEAFF	TGCGCCAGCAGCCAAATTGGATGTACGAACACTGAAGCTTTCTTT
TRBV27	.	TRBJ2-5	.	CASRPPQLGGETQYF	TGTGCCAGCAGGCCCCCCCAACTGGGAGGAGAGACCCAGTACTTC
TRBV12-3/TRBV12-4	.	TRBJ1-2	.	CASSLSSMVEVLYGYTF	TGTGCCAGCAGTTTAAGCAGTATGGTGGAGGTTCTGTATGGCTACACCTTC
TRBV7-9	few	TRBJ2-2	TRBD2	CASSSGLVGTGELFF	TGTGCCAGCAGTTCGGGACTAGTCGGGACCGGGGAGCTGTTTTTT
TRBV3-1	.	TRBJ1-2	.	CASSQRRQADGYTF	TGTGCCAGCAGCCAAAGGCGACAGGCCGATGGCTACACCTTC
TRBV6-2/TRBV6-3	few	TRBJ2-1	TRBD2	CASSYLRGGLFF	TGTGCCAGCAGTTACTTACGGGGGGGCCTGTTCTTC
TRBV20-1	.	TRBJ2-7	TRBD2	CSAHTPGLAGGSSHEQYF	TGCAGTGCTCATACTCCGGGACTAGCGGGGGGAAGCTCCCACGAGCAGTACTTC
TRBV19	.	TRBJ1-5	.	CASSISRRNNQPQHF	TGTGCCAGTAGTATATCCCGCAGGAACAATCAGCCCCAGCATTTT
TRBV19	few	TRBJ2-1	TRBD1	CATTGQGYNEQFF	TGTGCCACTACGGGACAGGGGTACAATGAGCAGTTCTTC
TRBV6-5	.	TRBJ2-7	.	CASSYSRYRVGNEQYF	TGTGCCAGCAGTTACTCGAGATACAGGGTGGGCAACGAGCAGTACTTC
TRBV6-1	.	TRBJ2-7	.	CASSDTRVVHEQYF	TGTGCCAGCAGTGATACCAGGGTGGTCCACGAGCAGTACTTC
TRBV4-1	few	TRBJ2-1	TRBD1	CASSQDPGQGSYEQFF	TGCGCCAGCAGCCAAGATCCGGGACAGGGCTCCTACGAGCAGTTCTTC
TRBV7-2	.	TRBJ2-1	.	CASSPVSGAGYNEQFF	TGTGCCAGCAGCCCAGTATCGGGGGCTGGCTACAATGAGCAGTTCTTC
TRBV29-1	.	TRBJ1-1	.	CSVARDTTNTEAFF	TGCAGCGTTGCGAGGGACACCACGAACACTGAAGCTTTCTTT
TRBV5-1	.	TRBJ2-1	.	CASSPKTGGDGEQFF	TGCGCCAGTAGCCCTAAGACAGGCGGGGACGGTGAGCAGTTCTTC
TRBV6-2/TRBV6-3	.	TRBJ1-2	.	CATWDTDFYYGYTF	TGTGCCACTTGGGACACCGACTTTTACTATGGCTACACCTTC
TRBV4-1	.	TRBJ1-5	TRBD1	CASSQEGQGRNQPQHF	TGCGCCAGCAGCCAAGAAGGACAGGGCCGCAATCAGCCCCAGCATTTT
TRBV27	.	TRBJ2-7	.	CASNGPDHRSGDEQYF	TGTGCCAGCAACGGGCCGGACCACAGATCAGGCGACGAGCAGTACTTC
TRBV19	few	TRBJ2-3	TRBD1	CASRRDRQTDTQYF	TGTGCCAGTCGCCGGGACAGGCAGACAGATACGCAGTATTTT
TRBV5-1	.	TRBJ1-1	TRBD1	CASSLEQGKAFF	TGCGCCAGCAGCTTGGAACAGGGGAAAGCTTTCTTT
TRBV27	few	TRBJ1-5	.	CASSLQGLQPQHF	TGTGCCAGCAGTTTACAGGGTTTGCAGCCCCAGCATTTT
TRBV20-1	.	TRBJ1-3	TRBD1	CSARDFKAGGLDTIYF	TGCAGTGCTAGAGATTTTAAGGCAGGGGGGTTGGACACCATATATTTT
TRBV29-1	many	TRBJ2-1	TRBD2	CSVDTSGNYNEQFF	TGCAGCGTTGACACTAGCGGGAACTACAATGAGCAGTTCTTC
TRBV7-9	.	TRBJ2-5	.	CASSLDFGEQYF	TGTGCCAGCAGCTTAGATTTTGGGGAGCAGTACTTC
TRBV5-1	.	TRBJ1-1	.	CASRGAEDTEAFF	TGCGCCAGCAGGGGGGCAGAAGACACTGAAGCTTTCTTT
TRBV20-1	.	TRBJ1-5	TRBD1	CSARDRLWSNQPQHF	TGCAGTGCCCGGGACAGGCTATGGAGCAATCAGCCCCAGCATTTT
TRBV4-3	.	TRBJ2-1	.	CASSQDGGGSEQFF	TGCGCCAGCAGCCAAGATGGAGGGGGCAGTGAGCAGTTCTTC
TRBV20-1	.	TRBJ2-7	TRBD1	CSALQGPYEQYF	TGCAGTGCCCTACAGGGGCCCTACGAGCAGTACTTC
TRBV12-3/TRBV12-4	.	TRBJ1-2	.	CASSGARGFGYTF	TGTGCCAGCAGCGGCGCCAGGGGTTTTGGCTACACCTTC
TRBV9	few	TRBJ1-4	TRBD1	CASSVTGKDEKLFF	TGTGCCAGCAGCGTGACAGGGAAGGATGAAAAACTGTTTTTT
TRBV6-6	few	TRBJ1-1	TRBD1	CASSNRGLGNTEAFF	TGTGCCAGCAGCAACAGGGGGCTTGGGAACACTGAAGCTTTCTTT
TRBV6-5	.	TRBJ2-7	.	CASSYTFTRGLGEQYF	TGTGCCAGCAGTTACACATTCACGCGGGGGCTTGGAGAGCAGTACTTC
TRBV12-3/TRBV12-4	many	TRBJ1-5	.	CASREYSNQPQHF	TGTGCCAGCAGAGAATATAGCAATCAGCCCCAGCATTTT
TRBV27	.	TRBJ1-2	TRBD1	CAGRDRDYAPMAYTF	TGTGCCGGCAGGGACAGGGACTACGCCCCTATGGCCTACACCTTC
TRBV7-9	.	TRBJ2-1	TRBD2	CASSSPRAGGFSNEQFF	TGTGCCAGCAGCTCCCCGCGAGCGGGAGGGTTTTCAAATGAGCAGTTCTTC
TRBV9	.	TRBJ2-5	TRBD2	CASSVGGTNGPQETQYF	TGTGCCAGCAGCGTAGGGGGGACTAACGGCCCCCAAGAGACCCAGTACTTC
TRBV12-3/TRBV12-4	.	TRBJ2-5	.	CASSFLYDEAHQETQYF	TGTGCCAGCAGTTTCCTCTACGACGAGGCCCACCAAGAGACCCAGTACTTC
TRBV7-9	.	TRBJ2-5	TRBD2	CASSLGTSGRAAGETQYF	TGTGCCAGCAGCTTAGGGACTAGCGGGAGGGCCGCCGGTGAGACCCAGTACTTC
TRBV7-2	once	TRBJ2-1	TRBD2	CASSTTAPGLAIYNEQFF	TGTGCCAGCAGCACCACTGCCCCGGGACTAGCGATATACAATGAGCAGTTCTTC
TRBV6-5	many	TRBJ2-2	.	CASSYNTGELFF	TGTGCCAGCAGTTACAACACCGGGGAGCTGTTTTTT
TRBV6-5	few	TRBJ2-7	.	CASRPIGVYEQYF	TGTGCCAGCAGACCCATAGGGGTCTACGAGCAGTACTTC
TRBV2	.	TRBJ1-2	TRBD1	CASRDTSGTAFGYTF	TGTGCCAGCAGAGATACTTCCGGGACAGCCTTTGGCTACACCTTC
TRBV27	few	TRBJ2-1	.	CASIESPPYNEQFF	TGTGCCAGCATAGAGAGCCCCCCCTACAATGAGCAGTTCTTC
TRBV20-1	few	TRBJ2-3	TRBD2	CSALRTSGGPDTQYF	TGCAGTGCTCTTAGGACTAGCGGGGGGCCAGATACGCAGTATTTT
TRBV19	few	TRBJ2-3	.	CASSIGQSSTDTQYF	TGTGCCAGTAGTATTGGACAGTCTAGCACAGATACGCAGTATTTT